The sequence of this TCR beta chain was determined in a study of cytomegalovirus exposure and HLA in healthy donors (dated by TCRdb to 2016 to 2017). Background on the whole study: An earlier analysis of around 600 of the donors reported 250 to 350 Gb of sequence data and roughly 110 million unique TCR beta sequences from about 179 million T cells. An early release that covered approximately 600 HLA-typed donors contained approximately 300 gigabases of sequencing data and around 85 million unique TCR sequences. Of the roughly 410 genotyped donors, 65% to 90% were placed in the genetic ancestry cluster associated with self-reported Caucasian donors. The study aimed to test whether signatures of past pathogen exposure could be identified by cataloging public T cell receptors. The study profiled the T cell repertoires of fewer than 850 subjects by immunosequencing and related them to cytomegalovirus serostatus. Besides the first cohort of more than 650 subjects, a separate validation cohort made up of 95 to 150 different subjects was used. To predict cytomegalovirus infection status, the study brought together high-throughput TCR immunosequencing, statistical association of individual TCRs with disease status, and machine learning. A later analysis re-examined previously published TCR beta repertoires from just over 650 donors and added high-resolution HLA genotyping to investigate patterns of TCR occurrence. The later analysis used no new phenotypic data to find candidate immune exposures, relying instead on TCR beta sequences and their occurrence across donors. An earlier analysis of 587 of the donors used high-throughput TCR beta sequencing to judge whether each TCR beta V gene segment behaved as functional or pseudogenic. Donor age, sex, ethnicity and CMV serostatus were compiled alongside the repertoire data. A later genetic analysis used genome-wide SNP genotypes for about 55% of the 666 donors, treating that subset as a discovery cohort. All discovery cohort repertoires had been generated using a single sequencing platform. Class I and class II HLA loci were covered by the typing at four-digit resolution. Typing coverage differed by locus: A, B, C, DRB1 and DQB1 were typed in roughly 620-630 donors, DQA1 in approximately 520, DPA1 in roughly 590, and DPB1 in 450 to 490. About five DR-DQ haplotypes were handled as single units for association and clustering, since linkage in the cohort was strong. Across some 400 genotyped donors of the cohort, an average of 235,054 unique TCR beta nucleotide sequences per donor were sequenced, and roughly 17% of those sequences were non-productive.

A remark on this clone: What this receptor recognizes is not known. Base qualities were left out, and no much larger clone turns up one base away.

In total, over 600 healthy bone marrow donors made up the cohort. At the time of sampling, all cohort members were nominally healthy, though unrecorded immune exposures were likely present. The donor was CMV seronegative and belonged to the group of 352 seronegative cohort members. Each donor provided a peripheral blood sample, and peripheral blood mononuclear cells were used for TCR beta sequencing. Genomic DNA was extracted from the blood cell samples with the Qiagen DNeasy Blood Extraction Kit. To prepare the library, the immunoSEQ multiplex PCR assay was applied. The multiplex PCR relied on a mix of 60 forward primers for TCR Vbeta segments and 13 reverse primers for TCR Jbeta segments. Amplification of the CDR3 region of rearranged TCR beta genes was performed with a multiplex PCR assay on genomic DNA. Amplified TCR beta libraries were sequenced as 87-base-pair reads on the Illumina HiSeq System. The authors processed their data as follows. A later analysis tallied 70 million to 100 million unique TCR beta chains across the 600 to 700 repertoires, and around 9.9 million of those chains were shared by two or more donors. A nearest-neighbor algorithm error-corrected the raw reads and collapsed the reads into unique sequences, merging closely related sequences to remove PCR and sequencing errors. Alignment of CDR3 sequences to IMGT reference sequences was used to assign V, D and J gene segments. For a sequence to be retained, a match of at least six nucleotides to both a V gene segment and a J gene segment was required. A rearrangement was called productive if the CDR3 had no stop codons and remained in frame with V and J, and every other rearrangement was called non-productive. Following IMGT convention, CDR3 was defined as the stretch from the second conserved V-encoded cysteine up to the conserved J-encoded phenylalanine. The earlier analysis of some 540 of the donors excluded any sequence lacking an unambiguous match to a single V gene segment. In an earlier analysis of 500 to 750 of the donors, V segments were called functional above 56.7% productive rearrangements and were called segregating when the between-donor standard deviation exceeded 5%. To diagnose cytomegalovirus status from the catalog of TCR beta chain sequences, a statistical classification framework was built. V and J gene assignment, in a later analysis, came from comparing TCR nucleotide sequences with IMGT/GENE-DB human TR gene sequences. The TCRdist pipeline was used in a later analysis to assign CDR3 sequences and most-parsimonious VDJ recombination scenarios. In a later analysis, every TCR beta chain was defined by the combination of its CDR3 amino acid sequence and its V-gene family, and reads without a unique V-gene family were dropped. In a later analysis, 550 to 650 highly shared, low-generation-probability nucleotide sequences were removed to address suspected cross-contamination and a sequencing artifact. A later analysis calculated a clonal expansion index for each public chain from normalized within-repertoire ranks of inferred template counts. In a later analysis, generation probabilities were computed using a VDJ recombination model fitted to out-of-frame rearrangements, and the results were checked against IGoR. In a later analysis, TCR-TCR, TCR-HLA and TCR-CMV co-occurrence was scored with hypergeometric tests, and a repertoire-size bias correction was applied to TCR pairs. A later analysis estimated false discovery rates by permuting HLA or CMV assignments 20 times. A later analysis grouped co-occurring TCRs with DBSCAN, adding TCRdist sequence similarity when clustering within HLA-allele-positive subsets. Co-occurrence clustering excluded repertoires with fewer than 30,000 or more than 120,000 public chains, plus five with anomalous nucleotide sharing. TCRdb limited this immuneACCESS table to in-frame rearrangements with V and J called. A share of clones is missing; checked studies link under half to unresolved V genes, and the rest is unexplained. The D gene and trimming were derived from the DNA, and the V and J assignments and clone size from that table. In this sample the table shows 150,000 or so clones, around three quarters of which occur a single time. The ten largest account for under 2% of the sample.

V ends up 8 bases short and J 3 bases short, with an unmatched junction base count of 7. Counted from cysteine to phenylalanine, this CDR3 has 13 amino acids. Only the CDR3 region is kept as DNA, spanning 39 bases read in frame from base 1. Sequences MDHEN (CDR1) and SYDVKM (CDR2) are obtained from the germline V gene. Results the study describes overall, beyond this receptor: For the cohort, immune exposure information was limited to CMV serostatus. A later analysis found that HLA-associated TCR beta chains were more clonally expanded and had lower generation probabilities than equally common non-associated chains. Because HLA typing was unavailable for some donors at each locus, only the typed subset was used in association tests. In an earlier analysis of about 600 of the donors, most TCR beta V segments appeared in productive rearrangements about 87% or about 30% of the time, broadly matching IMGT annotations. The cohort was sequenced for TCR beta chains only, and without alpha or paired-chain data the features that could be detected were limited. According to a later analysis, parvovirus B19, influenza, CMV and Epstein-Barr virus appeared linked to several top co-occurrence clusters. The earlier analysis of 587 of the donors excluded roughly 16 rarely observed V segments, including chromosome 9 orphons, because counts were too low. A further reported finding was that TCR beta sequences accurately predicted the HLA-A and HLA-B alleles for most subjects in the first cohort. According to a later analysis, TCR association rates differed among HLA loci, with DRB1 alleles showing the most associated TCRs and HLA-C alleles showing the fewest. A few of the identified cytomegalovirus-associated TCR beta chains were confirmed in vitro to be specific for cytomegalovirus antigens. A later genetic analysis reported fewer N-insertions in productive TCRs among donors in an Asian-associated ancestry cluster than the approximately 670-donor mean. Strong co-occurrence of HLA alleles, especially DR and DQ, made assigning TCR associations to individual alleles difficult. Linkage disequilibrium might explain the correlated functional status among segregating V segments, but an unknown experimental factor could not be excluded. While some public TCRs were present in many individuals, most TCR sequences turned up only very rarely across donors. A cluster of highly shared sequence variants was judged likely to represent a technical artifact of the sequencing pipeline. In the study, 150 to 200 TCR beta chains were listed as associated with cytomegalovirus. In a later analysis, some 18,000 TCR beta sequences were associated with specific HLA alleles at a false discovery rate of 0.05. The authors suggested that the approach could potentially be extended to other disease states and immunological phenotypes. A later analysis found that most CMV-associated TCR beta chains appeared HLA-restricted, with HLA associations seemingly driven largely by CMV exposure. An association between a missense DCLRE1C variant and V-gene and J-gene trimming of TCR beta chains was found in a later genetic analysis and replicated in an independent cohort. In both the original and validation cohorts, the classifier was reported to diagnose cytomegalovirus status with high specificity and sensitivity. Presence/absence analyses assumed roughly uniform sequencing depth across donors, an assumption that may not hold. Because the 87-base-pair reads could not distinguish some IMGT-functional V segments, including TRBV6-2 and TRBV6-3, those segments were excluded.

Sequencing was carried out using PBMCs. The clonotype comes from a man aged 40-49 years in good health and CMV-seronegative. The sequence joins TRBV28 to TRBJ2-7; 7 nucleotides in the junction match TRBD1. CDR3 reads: CASLSGQFYEQYF. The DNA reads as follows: TGTGCCAGCCTTTCGGGACAGTTCTACGAGCAGTACTTC.